What follows is one T cell receptor (beta chain) and its context. As yet, its antigen is unknown. TCR beta libraries carry UMIs added by 5'RACE template switching. TCRdb re-called the 5' RACE reads and gives one entry per CDR3 protein, without DNA. The sample totals roughly 390,000 distinct CDR3 sequences; its top ten clones hold 5% to 5.5%. There are 14 residues in the CDR3. Germline CDR1 and CDR2: DFQATT and SNEGSKA (reference sequence). The data derive from a study of T cells expressing NK-cell markers. Study-wide context: Cells sorted as CD3+CD56+NKG2C+, CD3+CD56+NKG2C- and CD3+CD56-NKG2C+ T cells supplied the TCR beta repertoires. Of eight sequenced donors, seven were HCMV-seropositive and one HCMV-seronegative.

Overall study results and limits: Topping the CD3+CD56-NKG2C+ fraction as well were these clonotypes, in a few donors.

The chain is built from TRBV20-1 and TRBJ1-5. The clonotype was recovered from a man aged 18 to 70 in good health. The sample comprised blood T cells: a sorted CD56 or NKG2C T cell subset, CD4+ or CD8+ T cells, or bulk PBMC T cells (not recorded which). CDR3 loop: CSAGVTMSNQPQHF.